The sequence of this TCR beta chain was determined in a study of T cells in Graves' hyperthyroidism and ophthalmopathy. RNA transcripts were the template for amplifying TCR beta CDR3 regions. Initially, a first-round RT-PCR of the TCR CDR3 employed the HTBI primer set. One entry per CDR3 protein, called by TCRdb with MiXCR from the multiplex PCR reads. Among over 200,000 distinct CDR3 sequences listed, about 15% were seen once. In germline, CDR1 is SEHNR, CDR2 FQNEAQ (reference sequence). The CDR3 covers 13 residues. V shed 5 bases and J shed 4 bases, with 9 bases lying between them. There are a few counts of this clonotype.

The source of this sequence is a man over 45 with Graves' hyperthyroidism. The chain combines TRBV7-9 with TRBJ2-4, with a weak D call TRBD1 (5 bases). Material: blood. CDR3 in DNA: TGTGCCAGCAGCACGGACACAAAAAACATTCAGTACTTC. This codes for CASSTDTKNIQYF.